One TCR beta chain is described in this entry. V was clipped by 6 bases and J by 5 bases, with 16 bases between them. This CDR3 is 14 amino acids long. Germline assignment: CDR1 SGHRS and CDR2 YFSETQ. Original processing notes: Cell counts per sample came from amplifying reference gene primers. Method: immunoSEQ multiplex PCR; TCRdb's copy keeps in-frame clones and lacks some. The V and J calls and the clone size are those of that table, but D and trimming were determined from the DNA. The sample holds roughly 300,000 clones, about nine tenths seen once. These data belong to a study of blood T cell repertoires in COVID-19. In the study overall: The United States, Italy and Spain were the sources of the acute and convalescent COVID-19 samples. PBMCs, B-cell-depleted T cells, or T cells provided the cDNA or gDNA that made up the material.

The receptor was derived from a woman aged 30 to 39 with COVID-19, enrolled during active disease. Sequenced sample: peripheral blood. The chain is built from TRBV5-1 and TRBJ2-3; D is perhaps TRBD1 (6 bases). DNA for the CDR3: TGCGCCAGCATGCCGCAGGGGAAAGGAGATACGCAGTATTTT. It encodes CASMPQGKGDTQYF.